These 16 T cell receptor beta chains were all obtained from the same sample, sequenced in a study of OX40 agonist ivuxolimab in advanced cancers. This table comes from immunoSEQ multiplex PCR, and its TCRdb copy is limited to in-frame clones, with some not included. The table shows around 26,000 clones, with roughly 89% occurring only once. The sequencing used CD4+ or CD8+ T cells sorted from blood, collected in a trial of the OX40 agonist ivuxolimab. The source of these receptors is an adult with an advanced solid tumor such as melanoma, head and neck, liver or kidney cancer.

This chain uses TRBV6-1 with TRBJ2-7; TRBD1 might be the D (6 bases). Per the germline V gene, CDR1 is MNHNS and CDR2 is SASEGT. Trimming cost V 0 bases and J 2 bases, with 11 bases left between them. The CDR3 has 15 amino acids. CDR3 DNA: TGTGCCAGCAGTGAAGCGGAAGCAGGGGCCTACGAGCAGTACTTC. Protein sequence: CASSEAEAGAYEQYF.

The CDR3 DNA reads as TGTGCCTGGAGTCCGAGACCGGGATCCTCCTTCTACGAGCAGTACTTC. Translating it yields CAWSPRPGSSFYEQYF. The V and J genes are TRBV30 and TRBJ2-7; TRBD2 might be the D (5 bases). Germline V lookup: CDR1 GTSNPN, CDR2 SVGIG (reference sequence). The CDR3 length is 16 residues. V lost 2 bases to trimming and J lost 3 bases, with 20 bases between them. Looking up the rest from reference TRBV30 and TRBJ2-7 gives the full variable domain: SQTIHQWPATLVQPVGSPLSLECTVEGTSNPNLYWYRQAAGRGLQLLFYSVGIGQISSEVPQNLSASRPQDRQFILSSKKLLLSDSGFYLCAWSPRPGSSFYEQYFGPGTRLTVT.

CDR3 coding DNA: TGTGCCAGCAGCTTAGACGGAGGGGCCTACGAGCAGTACTTC. This sequence encodes CASSLDGGAYEQYF. This sequence joins TRBV7-6 and TRBJ2-7, with D possibly being TRBD2 (6 bases). Trimming cost V 1 base and J 2 bases, with 9 bases left between them. Germline CDR1 reads SGHVS; CDR2 reads FNYEAQ. There are 14 residues in the CDR3.

The J gene is TRBJ2-5, the V gene TRBV7-9, with 11 positions matching TRBD2. V was clipped by 3 bases and J by 5 bases; unmatched bases: 5. CDR1 and CDR2 from the germline V gene are SEHNR and FQNEAQ (reference sequence). This CDR3 comprises 15 residues. The CDR3 loop is CASSFSGRAEETQYF. As DNA, the CDR3 is TGTGCCAGCAGCTTTAGCGGGAGGGCTGAGGAGACCCAGTACTTC.

CDR3 residues: CASSLWDYTGELFF. CDR3 DNA sequence: TGTGCCAGCAGTTTATGGGATTACACCGGGGAGCTGTTTTTT. The chain joins TRBV27 to TRBJ2-2; D ambiguous. V gave up 1 base and J gave up 3 bases, with 6 bases separating them. In germline, CDR1 is MNHEY, CDR2 SMNVEV (reference sequence). CDR3 size: 14 residues.

This chain uses TRBV4-3 with TRBJ2-1; 9 bases line up with TRBD1. CDR1 and CDR2 (germline): LGHNA, YSLEER. V shed 0 bases, J shed 4 bases, and the junction held 4 bases outside the gene matches. The CDR3 spans 16 residues. The CDR3 reads CASSQDRQGGYNEQFF. The CDR3 DNA sequence: TGCGCCAGCAGCCAAGATCGACAGGGGGGGTACAATGAGCAGTTCTTC.

The chain couples TRBV15 to TRBJ2-2; no firm D call. The V and J ends lost 5 bases and 2 bases respectively, with 12 bases between them. The CDR3 sequence is 15 residues long. CDR1 is LNHNV and CDR2 is YYDKDF in the germline V gene (reference sequence). This CDR3 is CATSGAGANTGELFF. CDR3 DNA: TGTGCCACCAGCGGTGCTGGAGCCAACACCGGGGAGCTGTTTTTT.

V and J are TRBV19 and TRBJ2-7; 9 bases are a match to TRBD1. V dropped 5 bases and J dropped 5; count of bases not matched to a gene: 10. The germline V gene has CDR1 LNHDA and CDR2 SQIVND (reference sequence). The CDR3 covers 15 residues. The CDR3 region is CASSETPGQGNEQYF. In nucleotides, the CDR3 is TGTGCCAGTAGTGAAACCCCGGGACAGGGAAACGAGCAGTACTTC. The full variable domain, its missing parts supplied by reference TRBV19 and TRBJ2-7, is DGGITQSPKYLFRKEGQNVTLSCEQNLNHDAMYWYRQDPGQGLRLIYYSQIVNDFQKGDIAEGYSVSREKKESFPLTVTSAQKNPTAFYLCASSETPGQGNEQYFGPGTRLTVT.

J is TRBJ2-5 and V is TRBV13; 7 bases agree with TRBD2. The V gene end was trimmed by 5 bases and the J gene end by 5 bases; junction bases not matched to a gene: 11. This CDR3 spans 15 amino acids. CDR1 PRHDT and CDR2 FYEKMQ come from the germline V gene (reference sequence). The chain's CDR3 is CASSIRTGEGETQYF. The DNA for the CDR3 is TGTGCCAGCAGCATCCGGACGGGGGAGGGGGAGACCCAGTACTTC.

The chain has TRBV2 and TRBJ2-3, with no clear D. The CDR3 loop spans 17 amino acids. V was shortened by 0 bases and J by 2 bases, with 15 bases between the two germline ends. The germline V gene encodes CDR1 SNHLY and CDR2 FYNNEI. The CDR3 nucleotides are TGTGCCAGCAGTGAAGCGCTTCCGGGCCTTGACACAGATACGCAGTATTTT. Protein sequence: CASSEALPGLDTDTQYF.

The chain employs TRBV5-4 and TRBJ1-1; TRBD1 is a possible D gene (5 bases). This CDR3 has 13 amino acids. Germline-derived CDR1 and CDR2 are SGHNT and YYREEE (reference sequence). The ends were cut back, 6 bases at V and 4 bases at J, with 13 bases in the middle. Here the CDR3 DNA reads TGTGCCAGCAACCTCGGGGGGGGCACTGAAGCTTTCTTT. This gives the protein CASNLGGGTEAFF.

The J gene is TRBJ2-7, the V gene TRBV6-1; 10 bases align to TRBD1. With V trimmed by 8 bases and J by 3 bases, 7 bases remained unmatched. The length of the CDR3 is 14 residues. Germline lookup yields CDR1 MNHNS and CDR2 SASEGT. The DNA of the CDR3 is TGTGCCAGCGAGGGGGGACAGGGGTACTACGAGCAGTACTTC. The encoded protein is CASEGGQGYYEQYF.

The chain couples TRBV11-2 to TRBJ2-7, with 10 bases matching TRBD1. Trimming at V came to 4 bases and at J to 8 bases, leaving 8 bases not matched to a gene. Germline values: CDR1 SGHAT, CDR2 FQNNGV. The CDR3 spans 14 residues. The CDR3 reads CASSSGQGVSKQYF. The CDR3 DNA is TGTGCCAGCAGCTCTGGACAGGGGGTTAGTAAGCAGTACTTC.

The genes are TRBV6-6 and TRBJ2-1; 11 bases are a match to TRBD2. The junction had 4 bases not matched to a gene; V was cut back by 0 bases and J by 9 bases. Germline V lookup: CDR1 MNHNY, CDR2 SVGAGI (reference sequence). CDR3 length: 15 residues. CDR3 region: CASSYSSGGEGEQFF. The CDR3 DNA is TGTGCCAGCAGTTACTCTAGCGGGGGGGAAGGTGAGCAGTTCTTC.

The chain is built from TRBV7-9 and TRBJ2-5; D is tentatively TRBD1 or TRBD2 (7 bases each). The V end lost 5 bases, the J end lost 1 base, and 17 bases lay between the germline ends. Germline V gene data show CDR1 as SEHNR and CDR2 as FQNEAQ (reference sequence). The CDR3 spans 16 residues. DNA for the CDR3: TGTGCCAGCAGCCGACAGGGAGGGGCACCCCAAGAGACCCAGTACTTC. It yields the protein CASSRQGGAPQETQYF.

V usage is TRBV30 and J usage is TRBJ2-7; D is possibly TRBD1 or TRBD2 (5 bases each). CDR3 length: 12 residues. Trimming left V 0 bases short and J 5 bases short, with 8 bases between. Germline V gene lookup returns CDR1 GTSNPN and CDR2 SVGIG (reference sequence). The CDR3 sequence: CAWSVRGHEQYF. CDR3 sequence (DNA): TGTGCCTGGAGTGTAAGGGGACACGAGCAGTACTTC.